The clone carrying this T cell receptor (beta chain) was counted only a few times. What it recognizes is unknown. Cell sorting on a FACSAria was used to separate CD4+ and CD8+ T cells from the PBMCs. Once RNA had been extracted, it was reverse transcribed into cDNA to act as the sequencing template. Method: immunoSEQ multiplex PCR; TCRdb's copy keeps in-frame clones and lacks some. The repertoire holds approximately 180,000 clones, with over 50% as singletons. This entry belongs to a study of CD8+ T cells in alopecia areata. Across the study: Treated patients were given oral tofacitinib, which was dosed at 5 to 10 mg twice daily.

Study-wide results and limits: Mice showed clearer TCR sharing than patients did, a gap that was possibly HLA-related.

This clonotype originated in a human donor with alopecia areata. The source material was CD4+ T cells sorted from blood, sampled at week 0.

The CDR3 reads CASSDPGNQETQYF. The CDR3 DNA follows: TGTGCCAGCAGTGACCCCGGGAACCAAGAGACCCAGTACTTC. The chain is built from TRBV25-1 and TRBJ2-5; weak D call: TRBD2 (5 bases). CDR1 and CDR2 from the germline V gene are MGHDK and SYGVNS. V lost 3 bases and J 0 bases, leaving 8 bases between the germline ends. The CDR3 covers 14 residues. The variable domain in full, completed from reference TRBV25-1 and TRBJ2-5, reads EADIYQTPRYLVIGTGKKITLECSQTMGHDKMYWYQQDPGMELHLIHYSYGVNSTEKGDLSSESTVSRIRTEHFPLTLESARPSHTSQYLCASSDPGNQETQYFGPGTRLLVL.